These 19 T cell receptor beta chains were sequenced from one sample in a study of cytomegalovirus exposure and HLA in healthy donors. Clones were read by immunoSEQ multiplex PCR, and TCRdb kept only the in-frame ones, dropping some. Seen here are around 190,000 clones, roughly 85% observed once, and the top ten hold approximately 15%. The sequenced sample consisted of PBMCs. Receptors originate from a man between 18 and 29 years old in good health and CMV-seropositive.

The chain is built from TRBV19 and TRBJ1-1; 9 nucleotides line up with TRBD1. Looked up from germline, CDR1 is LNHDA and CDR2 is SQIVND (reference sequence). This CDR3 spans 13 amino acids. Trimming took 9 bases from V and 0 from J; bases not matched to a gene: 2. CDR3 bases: TGTGCCAGCGGGACAGGGTTGAACACTGAAGCTTTCTTT. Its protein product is CASGTGLNTEAFF. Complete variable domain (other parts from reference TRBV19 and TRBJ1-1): DGGITQSPKYLFRKEGQNVTLSCEQNLNHDAMYWYRQDPGQGLRLIYYSQIVNDFQKGDIAEGYSVSREKKESFPLTVTSAQKNPTAFYLCASGTGLNTEAFFGQGTRLTVV.

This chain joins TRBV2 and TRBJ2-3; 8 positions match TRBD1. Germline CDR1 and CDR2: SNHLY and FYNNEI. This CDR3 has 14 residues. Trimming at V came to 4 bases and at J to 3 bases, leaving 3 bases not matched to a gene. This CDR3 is CASSARQGTDTQYF. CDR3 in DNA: TGTGCCAGCAGTGCCAGACAGGGGACAGATACGCAGTATTTT. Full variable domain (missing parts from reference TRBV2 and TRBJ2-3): EPEVTQTPSHQVTQMGQEVILRCVPISNHLYFYWYRQILGQKVEFLVSFYNNEISEKSEIFDDQFSVERPDGSNFTLKIRSTKLEDSAMYFCASSARQGTDTQYFGPGTRLTVL.

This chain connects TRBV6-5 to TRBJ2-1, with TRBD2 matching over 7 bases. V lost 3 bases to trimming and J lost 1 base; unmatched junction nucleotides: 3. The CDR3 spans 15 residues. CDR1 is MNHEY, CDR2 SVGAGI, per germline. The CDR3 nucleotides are TGTGCCAGCAGTTATGGGGGGGAGTCCTACAATGAGCAGTTCTTC. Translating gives CASSYGGESYNEQFF.

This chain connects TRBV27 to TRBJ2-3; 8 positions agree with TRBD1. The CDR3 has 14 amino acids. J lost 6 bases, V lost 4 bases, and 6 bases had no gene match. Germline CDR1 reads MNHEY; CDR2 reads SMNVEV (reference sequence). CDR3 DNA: TGTGCCAGCAGTTCCGGGACAGGACTGGATACGCAGTATTTT. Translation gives CASSSGTGLDTQYF.

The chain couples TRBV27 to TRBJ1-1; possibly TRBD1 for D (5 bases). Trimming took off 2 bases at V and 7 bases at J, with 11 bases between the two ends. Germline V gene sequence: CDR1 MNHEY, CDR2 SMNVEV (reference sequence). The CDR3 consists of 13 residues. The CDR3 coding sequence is TGTGCCAGCAGTTTAAGGGGTATGGGTGAAGCTTTCTTT. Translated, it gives CASSLRGMGEAFF.

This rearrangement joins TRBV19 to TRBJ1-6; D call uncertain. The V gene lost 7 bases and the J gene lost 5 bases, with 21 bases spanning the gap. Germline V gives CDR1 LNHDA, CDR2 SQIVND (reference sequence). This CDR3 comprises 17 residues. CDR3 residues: CASMGPIQSANNSPLHF. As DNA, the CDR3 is TGTGCCAGTATGGGCCCCATCCAGTCGGCCAATAATTCACCCCTCCACTTT.

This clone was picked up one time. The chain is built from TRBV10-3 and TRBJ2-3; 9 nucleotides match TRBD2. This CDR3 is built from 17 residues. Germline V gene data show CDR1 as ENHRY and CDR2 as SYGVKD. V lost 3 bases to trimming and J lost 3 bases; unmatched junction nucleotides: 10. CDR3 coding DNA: TGTGCCATCAGTGATCATACGACTAGCGGAGGGACAGATACGCAGTATTTT. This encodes CAISDHTTSGGTDTQYF.

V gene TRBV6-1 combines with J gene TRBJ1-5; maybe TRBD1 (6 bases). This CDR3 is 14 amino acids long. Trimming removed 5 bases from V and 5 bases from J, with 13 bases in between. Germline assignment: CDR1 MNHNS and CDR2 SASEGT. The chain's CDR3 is CASSYSGGDQPQHF. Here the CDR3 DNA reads TGTGCCAGCAGTTATTCGGGGGGCGATCAGCCCCAGCATTTT.

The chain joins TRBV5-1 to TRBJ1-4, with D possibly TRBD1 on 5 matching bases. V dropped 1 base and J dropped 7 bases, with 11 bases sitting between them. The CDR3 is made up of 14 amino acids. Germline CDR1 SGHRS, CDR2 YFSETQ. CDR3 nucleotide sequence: TGCGCCAGCAGCTTGACGGGGGTTAGTGAAAAACTGTTTTTT. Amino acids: CASSLTGVSEKLFF.

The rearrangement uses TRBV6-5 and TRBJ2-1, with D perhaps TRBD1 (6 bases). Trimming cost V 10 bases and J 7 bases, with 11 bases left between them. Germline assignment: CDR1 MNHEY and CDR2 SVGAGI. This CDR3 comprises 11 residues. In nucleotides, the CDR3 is TGTGCCACGAAACAGGGTAATGAGCAGTTCTTC. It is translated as CATKQGNEQFF.

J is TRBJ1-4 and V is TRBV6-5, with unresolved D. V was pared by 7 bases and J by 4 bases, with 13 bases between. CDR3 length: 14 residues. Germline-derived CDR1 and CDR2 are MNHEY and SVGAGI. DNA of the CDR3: TGTGCCAGCACTCGCTCGGTTCGTAATGAAAAACTGTTTTTT. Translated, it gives CASTRSVRNEKLFF.

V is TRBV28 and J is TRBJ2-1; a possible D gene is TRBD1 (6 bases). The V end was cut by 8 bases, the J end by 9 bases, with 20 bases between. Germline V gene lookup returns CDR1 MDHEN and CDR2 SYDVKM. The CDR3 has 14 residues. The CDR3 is CASGITGPSFEQFF. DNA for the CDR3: TGTGCCAGCGGAATCACAGGGCCCTCATTTGAGCAGTTCTTC.

The CDR3 DNA reads as TGTGCCAGCAGCGCCAGACAGGGGGAAAGGACCGGGGAGCTGTTTTTT. Translated, it gives CASSARQGERTGELFF. The chain employs TRBV9 and TRBJ2-2; TRBD1 agrees at 9 bases. The germline V gene has CDR1 SGDLS and CDR2 YYNGEE. The CDR3 is made up of 16 amino acids. Germline trimming cut 3 bases from V and 5 bases from J; bases unmatched to any gene: 8.

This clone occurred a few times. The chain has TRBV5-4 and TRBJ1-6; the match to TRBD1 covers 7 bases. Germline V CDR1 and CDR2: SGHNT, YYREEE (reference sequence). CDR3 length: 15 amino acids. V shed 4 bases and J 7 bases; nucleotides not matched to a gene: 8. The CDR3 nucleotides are TGTGCCAGCAGCCTGGACAGGAGAACAAATTCACCCCTCCACTTT. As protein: CASSLDRRTNSPLHF.

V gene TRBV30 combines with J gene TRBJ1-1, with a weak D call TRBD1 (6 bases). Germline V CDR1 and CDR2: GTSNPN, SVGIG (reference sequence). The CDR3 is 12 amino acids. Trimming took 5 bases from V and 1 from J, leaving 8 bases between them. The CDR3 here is CAWGQTNTEAFF. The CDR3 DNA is TGTGCCTGGGGACAGACGAACACTGAAGCTTTCTTT.

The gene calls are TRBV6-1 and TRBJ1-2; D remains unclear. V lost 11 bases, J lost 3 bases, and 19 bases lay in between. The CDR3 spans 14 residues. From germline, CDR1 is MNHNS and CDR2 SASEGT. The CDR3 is CAGRSGNTHYGYTF. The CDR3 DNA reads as TGTGCCGGAAGAAGCGGGAACACCCACTATGGCTACACCTTC.

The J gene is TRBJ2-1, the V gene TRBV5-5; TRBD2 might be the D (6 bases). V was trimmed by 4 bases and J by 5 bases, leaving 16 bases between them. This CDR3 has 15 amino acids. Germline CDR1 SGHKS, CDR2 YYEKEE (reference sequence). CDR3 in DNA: TGTGCCAGCAGCGAGCCGGGACTCCTCGACAATGAGCAGTTCTTC. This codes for CASSEPGLLDNEQFF.

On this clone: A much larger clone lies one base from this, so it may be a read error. CDR3 in DNA: TGCGCCAGCAGCCAAGGGACAACGAACACCGGGGAGCTGTTTTTT. Its translation: CASSQGTTNTGELFF. This chain links TRBV4-1 with TRBJ2-2, with TRBD1 as a possible D gene (5 bases). Deletions cut 1 base from V and 0 bases from J, with 6 bases between. CDR3 length equals 15 residues. Germline-derived CDR1 and CDR2 are MGHRA and YSYEKL.

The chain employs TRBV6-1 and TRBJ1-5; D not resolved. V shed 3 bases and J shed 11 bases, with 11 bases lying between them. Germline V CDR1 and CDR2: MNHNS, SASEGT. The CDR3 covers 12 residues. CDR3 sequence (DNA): TGTGCCAGCAGTGATAGCCCTTCGGCCCAGCATTTT. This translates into CASSDSPSAQHF.